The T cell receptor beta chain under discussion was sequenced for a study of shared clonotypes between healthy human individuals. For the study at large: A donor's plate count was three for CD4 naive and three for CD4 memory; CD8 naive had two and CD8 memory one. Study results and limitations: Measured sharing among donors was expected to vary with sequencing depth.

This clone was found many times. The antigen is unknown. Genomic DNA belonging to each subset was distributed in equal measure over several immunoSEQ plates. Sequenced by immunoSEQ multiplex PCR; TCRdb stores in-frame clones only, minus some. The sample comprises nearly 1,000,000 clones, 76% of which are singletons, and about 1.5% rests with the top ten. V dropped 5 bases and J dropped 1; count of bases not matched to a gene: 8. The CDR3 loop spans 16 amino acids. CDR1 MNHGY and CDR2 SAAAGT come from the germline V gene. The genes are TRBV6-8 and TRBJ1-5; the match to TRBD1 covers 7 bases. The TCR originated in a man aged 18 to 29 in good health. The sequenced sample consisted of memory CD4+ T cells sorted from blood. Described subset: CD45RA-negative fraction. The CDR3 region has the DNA TGTGCCAGCAGTCGATTGACAGGGTGCAGCAATCAGCCCCAGCATTTT. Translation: CASSRLTGCSNQPQHF.